A single sample is the source of the 14 T cell receptor beta chains below, sequenced in a study of cytomegalovirus exposure and HLA in healthy donors. A multiplex PCR was run with 60 Vbeta primers and 13 Jbeta primers. Sequencing was performed with immunoSEQ multiplex PCR; in TCRdb, only in-frame clones are kept and a portion is missing. The sample has under 110,000 clones, 75% to 85% seen once. Sequencing was performed on PBMCs. These receptors came from a man aged 50 to 59 in good health and CMV-seronegative.

V is TRBV11-2 and J is TRBJ1-6; the D is unclear. This CDR3 has 13 amino acids. In germline, CDR1 is SGHAT, CDR2 FQNNGV. Trimming pared 3 bases from V and 9 bases from J, leaving 9 bases between. The DNA for the CDR3 is TGTGCCAGCAGCTTCACGGGGAGTTCACCCCTCCACTTT. Translated: CASSFTGSSPLHF.

This chain joins TRBV19 and TRBJ1-1; D is uncertain. The germline CDR1 and CDR2 sequences are LNHDA and SQIVND (reference sequence). The CDR3 has 16 residues. The ends were cut back, 0 bases at V and 4 bases at J, with 15 bases in the middle. CDR3 loop: CASSIDLGPDGTEAFF. As DNA, the CDR3 is TGTGCCAGTAGTATAGATCTAGGCCCCGACGGCACTGAAGCTTTCTTT.

The chain combines TRBV5-3 with TRBJ2-7; unclear D gene. TRBV5-3 is sorted into the ORF group, with uncertain function. V lost 4 bases, J lost 0 bases, and 14 bases lay in between. This CDR3 is 15 amino acids long. CDR3 in amino acids: CARSVQLPSSYEQYV. CDR3 nucleotide sequence: TGTGCCAGAAGCGTACAGCTTCCGAGCTCCTACGAGCAGTACGTC.

The V gene is TRBV5-1, the J gene TRBJ2-7, with 8 bases matching TRBD1. Germline CDR1 reads SGHRS; CDR2 reads YFSETQ. The length of the CDR3 is 15 residues. The V gene end was trimmed by 4 bases and the J gene end by 1 base; junction bases not matched to a gene: 7. The CDR3 loop reads CASSHSTGGSYEQYV. CDR3 nucleotides: TGCGCCAGCAGCCACAGCACAGGGGGGTCCTACGAGCAGTACGTC.

V is TRBV12-5 and J is TRBJ2-2; 11 bases match TRBD1. The CDR3 has 15 amino acids. Germline assignment: CDR1 LGHNT and CDR2 FRNRAP. V dropped 4 bases and J dropped 5; count of bases not matched to a gene: 3. The CDR3 sequence: CASGWGTGGTGELFF. Written as DNA, the CDR3 is TGTGCTAGTGGTTGGGGGACAGGGGGTACCGGGGAGCTGTTTTTT.

The gene calls are TRBV7-2 and TRBJ1-4; tentative D call: TRBD1 (6 bases). The germline V and J ends were trimmed by 6 bases and 3 bases, with 14 bases remaining between them. The CDR3 consists of 15 residues. Germline V CDR1 and CDR2: SGHTA, FQGNSA. In DNA form, the CDR3 reads TGTGCCAGCAGTCGGGACACGGCGGCTAATGAAAAACTGTTTTTT. Protein sequence: CASSRDTAANEKLFF.

The chain combines TRBV5-1 with TRBJ2-5; perhaps TRBD1 as D (7 bases). CDR3 size: 14 residues. The germline CDR1 and CDR2 sequences are SGHRS and YFSETQ. The V end was cut by 4 bases, the J end by 5 bases, with 15 bases between. The CDR3 reads CASSILTGRETQYF. The CDR3 coding sequence is TGCGCCAGCAGCATCCTGACAGGGAGGGAGACCCAGTACTTC.

This sequence joins TRBV6-6 and TRBJ2-6; TRBD1 agrees at 8 bases. The J segment lost 2 bases and the V segment lost 6 bases, leaving 3 bases of the junction unmatched. The germline V gene has CDR1 MNHNY and CDR2 SVGAGI (reference sequence). This CDR3 has 15 amino acids. The CDR3 sequence: CASRPGGAGANVLTF. In DNA, the CDR3 is TGTGCCAGCAGGCCAGGGGGCGCTGGGGCCAACGTCCTGACTTTC.

The V and J genes are TRBV18 and TRBJ1-6; D may be TRBD1 (5 bases). V shed 8 bases and J shed 12 bases, with 20 bases lying between them. This CDR3 has 14 amino acids. The germline CDR1 and CDR2 sequences are KGHSH and LQKENI. This CDR3 is CASTPGVDGQPLHF. CDR3 in DNA: TGTGCCAGCACCCCGGGGGTAGACGGGCAACCCCTCCACTTT.

The genes are TRBV5-5 and TRBJ1-3, with TRBD1 identical over 9 bases. Germline V CDR1 and CDR2: SGHKS, YYEKEE (reference sequence). This CDR3 spans 15 amino acids. Losses at the gene ends were 3 bases for V and 1 base for J; bases not matched to a gene: 2. The CDR3 spells CASSSGQGSGNTIYF. In DNA, the CDR3 is TGTGCCAGCAGCTCGGGACAGGGTTCTGGAAACACCATATATTTT.

V usage is TRBV28 and J usage is TRBJ1-5; TRBD1 might be the D (5 bases). Per germline, CDR1 MDHEN and CDR2 SYDVKM. This CDR3 comprises 13 residues. With 6 bases removed from V and 7 bases from J, the gap between germline ends came to 13 bases. As DNA, the CDR3 is TGTGCCAGCAGCCCTGGGGGGTACCAGCCCCAGCATTTT. Translation gives CASSPGGYQPQHF.

The V and J genes are TRBV5-4 and TRBJ1-1, with a tentative D call TRBD1 (5 bases). The CDR3 contains 14 residues. The ends were cut back, 1 base at V and 5 bases at J, with 12 bases in the middle. Germline V CDR1 and CDR2: SGHNT, YYREEE (reference sequence). The CDR3 bases are TGTGCCAGCAGCTTGTTTCAGGGAGGGACTGAAGCTTTCTTT. Translating gives CASSLFQGGTEAFF.

The chain has TRBV4-1 and TRBJ2-7, with unresolved D. The CDR3 contains 13 residues. Germline loops: CDR1 MGHRA, CDR2 YSYEKL. Trimming removed 1 base from V and 6 bases from J, with 10 bases in between. In nucleotides, the CDR3 is TGCGCCAGCAGCCAAGGGCCCCTTACCGAGCAGTACTTC. Protein: CASSQGPLTEQYF.

The V and J genes are TRBV5-1 and TRBJ2-1, with TRBD2 matching over 8 bases. The CDR3 is 16 amino acids. Germline CDR1 SGHRS, CDR2 YFSETQ. Trimming removed 1 base from V and 4 bases from J; junction bases left unmatched: 7. CDR3 nucleotides: TGCGCCAGCAGCTTGATAAAGCGGGGGCGATACAATGAGCAGTTCTTC. Its protein is CASSLIKRGRYNEQFF.